Listed below are T cell receptor beta chains from one sample, sequenced in a study of beta chain features in type 1 diabetes. Produced via immunoSEQ multiplex PCR; TCRdb's table is partial and in-frame only. Among 450,000 or so clones listed, about an eighth were seen once. The sample comprised naive CD4+ T cells from blood. These receptors came from a woman aged 18-35 years in good health. The CDR3 runs from the conserved cysteine through the conserved F or W. The order of the fields is CDR3 DNA, CDR3 protein, J gene, V gene, D gene, clone size. A D gene is named only where the DNA matches it firmly. Clone size, where shown, is once, few, many, or a class for clones that have expanded.

CDR3nt: TGTGCCAGCTCAACAATGGACAGGGGGCCCAATGAGCAGTTCTTC
CDR3aa: CASSTMDRGPNEQFF
j_gene: TRBJ2-1
v_gene: TRBV18
d_gene: TRBD1
abundance: -

CDR3nt: TGTGCCAGCACGGTAGCGGATAGCTCCTACAATGAGCAGTTCTTC
CDR3aa: CASTVADSSYNEQFF
j_gene: TRBJ2-1
v_gene: TRBV6-6
d_gene: -
abundance: -

CDR3nt: TGTGCCAGCAGTCCCCCCGGCCGGAACACTGAAGCTTTCTTT
CDR3aa: CASSPPGRNTEAFF
j_gene: TRBJ1-1
v_gene: TRBV25-1
d_gene: -
abundance: -

CDR3nt: TGTGCCAGCAGCTTCCAACAGGGGCGAATCGGGAATGAGCAGTTCTTC
CDR3aa: CASSFQQGRIGNEQFF
j_gene: TRBJ2-1
v_gene: TRBV7-2
d_gene: TRBD1
abundance: -

CDR3nt: TGTGCCAGCAGCGTCGGGGCAGGCGAAGCTTTCTTT
CDR3aa: CASSVGAGEAFF
j_gene: TRBJ1-1
v_gene: TRBV9
d_gene: -
abundance: few

CDR3nt: TGTGCCACCAGCCGACGCCGAACGTATGGCTACACCTTC
CDR3aa: CATSRRRTYGYTF
j_gene: TRBJ1-2
v_gene: TRBV15
d_gene: -
abundance: few

CDR3nt: TGTGCCTATAAAATTTTCGGGACGTTACAAGAGACCCAGTACTTC
CDR3aa: CAYKIFGTLQETQYF
j_gene: TRBJ2-5
v_gene: TRBV30
d_gene: -
abundance: -

CDR3nt: TGCGCCAGCAGCCAAGATATCCCCCTAGGCGGCAATGAGCAGTTCTTC
CDR3aa: CASSQDIPLGGNEQFF
j_gene: TRBJ2-1
v_gene: TRBV4-3
d_gene: -
abundance: few

CDR3nt: TGTGCCAGAGTAGTGAGGGGTCAGGCCAATCAGCCCCAGCATTTT
CDR3aa: CARVVRGQANQPQHF
j_gene: TRBJ1-5
v_gene: TRBV25-1
d_gene: -
abundance: few

CDR3nt: TGCGCCAGCAGCCAAGAAGGATTTAGGGACAGGGAGGGTCGGCAGCCCCAGCATTTT
CDR3aa: CASSQEGFRDREGRQPQHF
j_gene: TRBJ1-5
v_gene: TRBV4-3
d_gene: TRBD1
abundance: few

CDR3nt: TGTGCCAGCAGCCCTAGGAGAGATACAGATACGCAGTATTTT
CDR3aa: CASSPRRDTDTQYF
j_gene: TRBJ2-3
v_gene: TRBV7-9
d_gene: -
abundance: -

CDR3nt: TGCAGCGTTGGAAATAATAGACAGCCCTCCTACGAGCAGTACTTC
CDR3aa: CSVGNNRQPSYEQYF
j_gene: TRBJ2-7
v_gene: TRBV29-1
d_gene: -
abundance: few

CDR3nt: TGTGCCTGGCGGAGGGGGAACTATGGCTACACCTTC
CDR3aa: CAWRRGNYGYTF
j_gene: TRBJ1-2
v_gene: TRBV30
d_gene: -
abundance: -

CDR3nt: TGTGCCAGCAGCTCTGGACTCACACAAGATACGCAGTATTTT
CDR3aa: CASSSGLTQDTQYF
j_gene: TRBJ2-3
v_gene: TRBV7-9
d_gene: -
abundance: -

CDR3nt: TGTGCCAGTAGCAAAGTCCCGGGACAGGGATGGACCCAGTACTTC
CDR3aa: CASSKVPGQGWTQYF
j_gene: TRBJ2-5
v_gene: TRBV19
d_gene: TRBD1
abundance: -

CDR3nt: TGTGCCAGCAGCTTAGACGAGGTGGTTGTCTCACCCTACGAGCAGTACTTC
CDR3aa: CASSLDEVVVSPYEQYF
j_gene: TRBJ2-7
v_gene: TRBV7-2
d_gene: -
abundance: few

CDR3nt: TGTGCCGGGGACCGGGCTTACAATGAGCAGTTCTTC
CDR3aa: CAGDRAYNEQFF
j_gene: TRBJ2-1
v_gene: TRBV30
d_gene: -
abundance: few

CDR3nt: TGTGCCAGCAGCTTAGCGCGACAGACATCCCACGAGCAGTACTTC
CDR3aa: CASSLARQTSHEQYF
j_gene: TRBJ2-7
v_gene: TRBV7-2
d_gene: -
abundance: few

CDR3nt: TGTGCCAGCAGTGAATCGCGGGGCACAGTGGATACGCAGTATTTT
CDR3aa: CASSESRGTVDTQYF
j_gene: TRBJ2-3
v_gene: TRBV6-1
d_gene: -
abundance: -

CDR3nt: TGTGCCAGCAGCAGACAGGGCACCGGGGAGCTGTTTTTT
CDR3aa: CASSRQGTGELFF
j_gene: TRBJ2-2
v_gene: TRBV5-8
d_gene: TRBD1
abundance: few

CDR3nt: TGTGCCAGCAGCTTAGCGGCCTCTGGGGCCAACGTCCTGACTTTC
CDR3aa: CASSLAASGANVLTF
j_gene: TRBJ2-6
v_gene: TRBV7-3
d_gene: -
abundance: few

CDR3nt: TGTGCCAGCAGCTCCCCCAACCGGGCCCCTGAAGCTTTCTTT
CDR3aa: CASSSPNRAPEAFF
j_gene: TRBJ1-1
v_gene: TRBV7-2
d_gene: -
abundance: few

CDR3nt: TGTGCCAGCAGTGAAGAGGGAGCAGTCTATGGCTACACCTTC
CDR3aa: CASSEEGAVYGYTF
j_gene: TRBJ1-2
v_gene: TRBV2
d_gene: -
abundance: few

CDR3nt: TGCGCCAGCAGCTTCCAAGGGGAAAAACTGTTTTTT
CDR3aa: CASSFQGEKLFF
j_gene: TRBJ1-4
v_gene: TRBV5-1
d_gene: -
abundance: few

CDR3nt: TGTGCCAGCAGCAAACCTTGGGACGCAATCCCCAATGAGCAGTTCTTC
CDR3aa: CASSKPWDAIPNEQFF
j_gene: TRBJ2-1
v_gene: TRBV11-3
d_gene: -
abundance: -

CDR3nt: TGTGCCAGCAGCCTTCGAGTCGGCACTGAAGCTTTCTTT
CDR3aa: CASSLRVGTEAFF
j_gene: TRBJ1-1
v_gene: TRBV7-9
d_gene: -
abundance: -